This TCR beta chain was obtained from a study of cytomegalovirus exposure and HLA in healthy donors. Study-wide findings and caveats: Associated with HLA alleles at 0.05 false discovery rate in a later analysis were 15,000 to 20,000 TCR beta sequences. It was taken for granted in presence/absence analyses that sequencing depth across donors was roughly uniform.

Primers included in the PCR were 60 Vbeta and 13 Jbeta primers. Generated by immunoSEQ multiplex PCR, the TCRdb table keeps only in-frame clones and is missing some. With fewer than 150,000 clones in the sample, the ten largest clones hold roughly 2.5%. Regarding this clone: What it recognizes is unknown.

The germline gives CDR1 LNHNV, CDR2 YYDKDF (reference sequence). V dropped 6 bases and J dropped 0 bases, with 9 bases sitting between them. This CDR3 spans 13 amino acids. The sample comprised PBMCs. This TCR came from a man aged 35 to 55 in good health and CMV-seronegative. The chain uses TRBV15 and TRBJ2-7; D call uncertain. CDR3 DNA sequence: TGTGCCACCAGAGCCCCACCCTCCTACGAGCAGTACTTC. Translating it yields CATRAPPSYEQYF. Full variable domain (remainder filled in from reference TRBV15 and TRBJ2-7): DAMVIQNPRYQVTQFGKPVTLSCSQTLNHNVMYWYQQKSSQAPKLLFHYYDKDFNNEADTPDNFQSRRPNTSFCFLDIRSPGLGDTAMYLCATRAPPSYEQYFGPGTRLTVT.